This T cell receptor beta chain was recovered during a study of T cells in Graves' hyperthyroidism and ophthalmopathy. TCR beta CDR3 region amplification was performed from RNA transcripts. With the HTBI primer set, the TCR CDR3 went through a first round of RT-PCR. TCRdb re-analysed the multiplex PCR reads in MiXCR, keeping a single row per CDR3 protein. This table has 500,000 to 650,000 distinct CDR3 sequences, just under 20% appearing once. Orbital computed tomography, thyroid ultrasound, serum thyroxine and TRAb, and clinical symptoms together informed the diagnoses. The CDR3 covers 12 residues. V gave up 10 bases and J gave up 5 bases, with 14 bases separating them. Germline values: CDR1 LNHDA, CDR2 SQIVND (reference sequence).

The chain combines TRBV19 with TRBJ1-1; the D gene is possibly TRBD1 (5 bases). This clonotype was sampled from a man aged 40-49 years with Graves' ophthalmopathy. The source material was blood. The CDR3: CATTRGRTEAFF. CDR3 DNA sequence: TGTGCCACCACCCGGGGGAGGACTGAAGCTTTCTTT.